The 30 T cell receptor beta chains below come from one sample, sequenced in a study of Ad26.COV2.S vaccination and SARS-CoV-2 variants. Treatment specified: over 15 received Ad26.COV2.S at low or high dose, single or two shots; several received placebo; per-sample allocation not given. After the first vaccine or placebo injection, samples were drawn on day 63. Profiled with immunoSEQ multiplex PCR; TCRdb holds only in-frame clones, not every one. The table has roughly 350,000 clones, around 89% seen once. Sample: peripheral blood, taken in a trial of Ad26.COV2.S vaccine versus placebo. The receptors were gathered from a person between 18 and 65 years old who received the Ad26.COV2.S COVID-19 vaccine or a placebo.

CDR3 region: CASSLRANTEAFF. The DNA for the CDR3 is TGTGCCAGCAGCTTACGGGCAAACACTGAAGCTTTCTTT. The chain uses TRBV7-2 and TRBJ1-1; D uncertain. This CDR3 is built from 13 residues. CDR1 is SGHTA and CDR2 is FQGNSA in the germline V gene. The V end was cut by 2 bases, the J end by 2 bases, with 6 bases between. Based on the CDR3 plus reference TRBV7-2 and TRBJ1-1, the full variable domain is GAGVSQSPSNKVTEKGKDVELRCDPISGHTALYWYRQSLGQGLEFLIYFQGNSAPDKSGLPSDRFSAERTGGSVSTLTIQRTQQEDSAVYLCASSLRANTEAFFGQGTRLTVV.

The CDR3 protein is CASSYSDYEQYF. Written as DNA, the CDR3 is TGTGCCAGCAGTTACTCCGACTACGAGCAGTACTTC. The V and J genes are TRBV6-6 and TRBJ2-7; D unresolved. Germline values: CDR1 MNHNY, CDR2 SVGAGI (reference sequence). Trimming pared 0 bases from V and 3 bases from J, leaving 3 bases between. CDR3 size: 12 residues.

The CDR3 DNA reads TGTGCCAGCAGCTTGGCCCCCAGCTCTTACGAGCAGTACTTC. It specifies CASSLAPSSYEQYF. The chain uses TRBV5-4 and TRBJ2-7; no reliable D call. Germline CDR1 reads SGHNT; CDR2 reads YYREEE (reference sequence). The CDR3 runs to 14 residues. Trimming cost V 0 bases and J 4 bases, with 11 bases left between them.

The chain couples TRBV10-3 to TRBJ2-7; 8 bases agree with TRBD2. This CDR3 has 12 amino acids. Trimming cost V 7 bases and J 4 bases; bases outside gene matches: 3. Germline V gives CDR1 ENHRY, CDR2 SYGVKD. CDR3 sequence reads: CAIKASGYEQYF. The CDR3 bases are TGTGCCATCAAGGCTAGCGGGTACGAGCAGTACTTC.

The chain uses TRBV6-5 and TRBJ2-7; 10 bases map to TRBD1. J was trimmed by 2 bases and V by 9 bases; bases with no gene match: 7. Germline CDR1 reads MNHEY; CDR2 reads SVGAGI. The CDR3 has 14 amino acids. The CDR3 nucleotides read TGTGCCAGTACGCTGGACAGGGGGGCCTACGAGCAGTACTTC. This sequence encodes CASTLDRGAYEQYF.

The DNA of the CDR3 is TGTGCCAGCAGTGAAGGGGGGGTTAGCACAGATACGCAGTATTTT. This translates into CASSEGGVSTDTQYF. This rearrangement joins TRBV6-1 to TRBJ2-3; D is possibly TRBD2 (6 bases). The length of the CDR3 is 15 residues. Germline CDR1 MNHNS, CDR2 SASEGT. V lost 1 base, J lost 0 bases, and 8 bases lay in between.

This clone was seen only once. This sequence joins TRBV29-1 and TRBJ2-7; D might be TRBD2 (6 bases). Germline loops: CDR1 SQVTM, CDR2 ANQGSEA. This CDR3 region has 13 residues. Trimming took off 4 bases at V and 4 bases at J, with 14 bases between the two ends. The CDR3 DNA sequence: TGCAGCGTTGCGGGGGACCGGTTATACGAGCAGTACTTC. Encoded protein: CSVAGDRLYEQYF.

This clone was picked up one time. CDR3 sequence reads: CASSDLSTPSSYNEQFF. The DNA of the CDR3 is TGTGCCAGCAGTGACCTATCCACGCCGAGCTCCTACAATGAGCAGTTCTTC. This chain links TRBV25-1 with TRBJ2-1; no clear D gene. Germline V gene sequence: CDR1 MGHDK, CDR2 SYGVNS. This CDR3 region has 17 residues. The germline V and J ends were trimmed by 3 bases and 0 bases, with 15 bases remaining between them.

This clone has only one observation. The J gene is TRBJ1-6, the V gene TRBV9, with D hard to call. Trimming left V 0 bases short and J 8 bases short, with 6 bases between. Germline CDR1 reads SGDLS; CDR2 reads YYNGEE. This CDR3 has 13 amino acids. The CDR3 DNA is TGTGCCAGCAGCGTAGGGTATTATTCACCCCTCCACTTT. Amino acids: CASSVGYYSPLHF.

The chain links TRBV5-1 to TRBJ1-2; tentatively, D is TRBD1 (5 bases). Germline values: CDR1 SGHRS, CDR2 YFSETQ. The V end was cut by 4 bases, the J end by 3 bases, with 10 bases between. The CDR3 has 13 amino acids. The CDR3 coding sequence is TGCGCCAGCAGCGTCGCGGGGGACTATGGCTACACCTTC. Residues: CASSVAGDYGYTF.

The gene calls are TRBV19 and TRBJ2-3, with D tentatively TRBD1 or TRBD2 (6 bases each). The CDR3 is 14 residues long. V dropped 6 bases and J dropped 2 bases, with 12 bases sitting between them. The germline CDR1 and CDR2 sequences are LNHDA and SQIVND (reference sequence). The chain's CDR3 is CASSWGDTTDTQYF. DNA of the CDR3: TGTGCCAGTAGCTGGGGGGACACCACAGATACGCAGTATTTT.

The rearrangement links TRBV4-1 to TRBJ2-4, with TRBD2 as a possible D gene (6 bases). The germline gives CDR1 MGHRA, CDR2 YSYEKL. V was cut by 3 bases and J by 3 bases, with 12 bases left in between. The CDR3 is 15 amino acids. CDR3 sequence (DNA): TGCGCCAGCAGCCATCCTCCGGGGGACAAAAACATTCAGTACTTC. The encoded protein is CASSHPPGDKNIQYF.

This chain connects TRBV7-8 to TRBJ2-2, with 13 nucleotides matching TRBD2. V lost 4 bases and J lost 4; bases outside the gene matches: 12. Germline CDR1 is SGHVS and CDR2 is FQNEAQ. This CDR3 is built from 19 residues. CDR3 nucleotide sequence: TGTGCCAGCAGCTCGGCAATAGGGACTAGCGGGAAAGGCACCGGGGAGCTGTTTTTT. It codes for CASSSAIGTSGKGTGELFF.

The rearrangement links TRBV7-2 to TRBJ1-2; 8 bases map to TRBD1. The length of the CDR3 is 15 residues. CDR1 SGHTA and CDR2 FQGNSA come from the germline V gene. J gave up 4 bases and V 2 bases, and 6 bases lay outside the gene matches. The CDR3 bases are TGTGCCAGCAGCTTAACGACAGGGGAGATCTATGGCTACACCTTC. Its translation is CASSLTTGEIYGYTF.

This clone is a singleton in its sample. J is TRBJ2-7 and V is TRBV27; the D gene could be TRBD1 or TRBD2 (6 bases each). The CDR3 covers 15 residues. CDR1 is MNHEY, CDR2 SMNVEV, per germline (reference sequence). V lost 6 bases, J lost 2 bases, and 17 bases lay in between. The CDR3: CASRRGAGDAYEQYF. The CDR3 region has the DNA TGTGCCAGCAGGCGCGGGGCAGGGGATGCCTACGAGCAGTACTTC.

A note on this clone: At one end, the junction sequence differs from germline, possibly due to a read error. V usage is TRBV29-1 and J usage is TRBJ1-2, with D perhaps matching TRBD1 (5 bases). Germline V CDR1 and CDR2: SQVTM, ANQGSEA. The CDR3 consists of 11 residues. In DNA, the CDR3 is TGCAGCGTTGAAGATCGACGGGGGGAGAAATTC. Protein sequence: CSVEDRRGEKF.

V gene TRBV6-6 combines with J gene TRBJ1-1; no clear D gene. CDR1 and CDR2 from the germline V gene are MNHNY and SVGAGI (reference sequence). V was trimmed by 4 bases and J by 11 bases, leaving 11 bases between them. The CDR3 extends over 11 amino acids. Here the CDR3 reads CASSSDAHAFF. CDR3 sequence (DNA): TGTGCCAGCAGTTCCGATGCGCATGCTTTCTTT.

V usage is TRBV21-1 and J usage is TRBJ1-4. TRBV21-1 is recorded as a pseudogene. This CDR3 contains 19 residues. In DNA form, the CDR3 reads TGTGCCAACCGGATCGACGGAGGAGGGGGTGCCTCAGTTAATGAAAAACTGTTTTTT. Translated: CANRIDGGGGASVNEKLFF.

The chain links TRBV7-9 to TRBJ1-2; the D gene is possibly TRBD1 (5 bases). With 1 base removed from V and 3 bases from J, the gap between germline ends came to 12 bases. CDR3 length: 15 amino acids. Germline lookup yields CDR1 SEHNR and CDR2 FQNEAQ (reference sequence). The CDR3 region has the DNA TGTGCCAGCAGCTTAGGGTGGGACGGCGACTATGGCTACACCTTC. Translated: CASSLGWDGDYGYTF.

The chain is built from TRBV9 and TRBJ2-1; 9 bases map to TRBD1. This CDR3 is built from 16 residues. With V trimmed by 4 bases and J by 0 bases, 5 bases remained unmatched. Germline V gives CDR1 SGDLS, CDR2 YYNGEE. Written as DNA, the CDR3 is TGTGCCAGCAGCTCTGGGACAGGGAGCTCCTACAATGAGCAGTTCTTC. Protein product: CASSSGTGSSYNEQFF.

This chain joins TRBV19 and TRBJ1-2; no clear D. V was pared by 0 bases and J by 2 bases, with 10 bases between. The CDR3 spans 15 residues. Germline CDR1 LNHDA, CDR2 SQIVND (reference sequence). The DNA of the CDR3 is TGTGCCAGTAGTATAGATCGGCGCGTCAACTATGGCTACACCTTC. Translated, it gives CASSIDRRVNYGYTF.

The chain uses TRBV28 and TRBJ2-3; a possible D gene is TRBD2 (5 bases). V lost 5 bases and J lost 6, with 18 bases in between. Germline CDR1 and CDR2: MDHEN and SYDVKM. The CDR3 is made up of 15 amino acids. Written as DNA, the CDR3 is TGTGCCAGCAGTCCCCCTAGCAACGGTAGGGATACGCAGTATTTT. Its protein product is CASSPPSNGRDTQYF.

The chain joins TRBV3-1 (or the pseudogene TRBV3-2) to TRBJ2-5; 8 bases match TRBD1. The germline V gene has CDR1 LGHDT and CDR2 YNNKEL (reference sequence). The J segment lost 3 bases and the V segment lost 4 bases, leaving 13 bases of the junction unmatched. This CDR3 is 17 amino acids long. The CDR3 spells CASSRITGQGKKETQYF. The CDR3 DNA reads as TGTGCCAGCAGCCGAATCACAGGACAGGGCAAAAAAGAGACCCAGTACTTC.

This clone was detected only once. The chain has TRBV2 and TRBJ1-6; 11 bases fit TRBD1. The CDR3 sequence is 15 residues long. V shed 9 bases, J shed 10 bases, and the junction held 11 bases outside the gene matches. Germline loops: CDR1 SNHLY, CDR2 FYNNEI. CDR3 amino acids: CASTYGTGGNSPLHF. The CDR3 DNA sequence: TGTGCCAGTACCTACGGGACAGGGGGTAACTCACCCCTCCACTTT.

The rearrangement links TRBV20-1 to TRBJ1-5, with TRBD1 matching 8 bases. Germline lookup yields CDR1 DFQATT and CDR2 SNEGSKA (reference sequence). Losses at the gene ends were 3 bases for V and 4 bases for J; bases not matched to a gene: 5. This CDR3 region has 14 residues. The CDR3 DNA is TGCAGTGCTAGTCAGGGACAGGAGAATCAGCCCCAGCATTTT. This sequence encodes CSASQGQENQPQHF.

This chain links TRBV4-2 with TRBJ1-4; 8 bases match TRBD1. Per the germline V gene, CDR1 is LGHNA and CDR2 is YNFKEQ. The CDR3 is made up of 15 amino acids. V shed 3 bases, J shed 4 bases, and the junction held 4 bases outside the gene matches. The CDR3 sequence: CASSQEDRDNEKLFF. In DNA form, the CDR3 reads TGTGCCAGCAGCCAGGAGGACAGGGATAATGAAAAACTGTTTTTT.

This chain joins TRBV27 and TRBJ2-1; 8 bases fit TRBD2. The V segment lost 3 bases and the J segment 1 base; nucleotides outside the gene matches: 11. Germline V gene sequence: CDR1 MNHEY, CDR2 SMNVEV (reference sequence). The CDR3 sequence is 18 residues long. The CDR3 bases are TGTGCCAGCAGTTTGTTTCGGTTGCGGGGGGAGTCCTACAATGAGCAGTTCTTC. It codes for CASSLFRLRGESYNEQFF.

This clone occurred once. This chain connects TRBV7-3 to TRBJ1-1; D gene uncertain. Germline V gene data show CDR1 as SGHTA and CDR2 as FQGTGA. Deletions cut 5 bases from V and 2 bases from J, with 9 bases between. The CDR3 extends over 13 amino acids. The CDR3 nucleotides read TGTGCCAGCAGCCGGACGGCAAACACTGAAGCTTTCTTT. It codes for CASSRTANTEAFF.

The chain links TRBV4-3 to TRBJ2-7; possible D gene TRBD2, 6 bases. Trimming removed 0 bases at V and 2 bases at J, with 11 bases between. The CDR3 totals 15 residues. Germline V gives CDR1 LGHNA, CDR2 YSLEER. CDR3 sequence reads: CASSQEPEGTYEQYF. CDR3 DNA: TGCGCCAGCAGCCAAGAGCCGGAGGGGACCTACGAGCAGTACTTC.

The rearrangement uses TRBV28 and TRBJ2-7; possibly TRBD1 or TRBD2 for D (5 bases each). Germline-derived CDR1 and CDR2 are MDHEN and SYDVKM. V was pared by 3 bases and J by 4 bases, with 13 bases between. This CDR3 contains 14 residues. CDR3 coding DNA: TGTGCCAGCAGTTTTTCCGGGACGATTTACGAGCAGTACTTC. Translation gives CASSFSGTIYEQYF.